What follows are 2 T cell receptor beta chains derived from one specimen sequenced in a study of cytomegalovirus exposure and HLA in healthy donors (dated by TCRdb to about 2017). Receptors were amplified or captured by the immunoSEQ multiplex PCR assay. For the multiplex PCR, a mixture combining 60 forward primers for TCR Vbeta segments and 13 reverse primers for TCR Jbeta segments was used. The table comes from immuneACCESS by way of TCRdb, which keeps in-frame sequences with V and J called. Part of the clones is missing from these tables; in studies checked, under half for an unresolved V gene and the rest for unknown reasons. Within this sample are 130,000 or so clones, with around 78% of them counted one time only. The top ten constitute about 1.5% of the sample. What was sequenced was PBMCs. These receptors all come from a woman aged 18-29 years in good health and CMV-seronegative.

The genes are TRBV5-4 and TRBJ1-2, with 8 bases that match TRBD1. Germline values: CDR1 SGHNT, CDR2 YYREEE (reference sequence). V trimming: 4 bases; J trimming: 3 bases; junction bases outside the gene matches: 11. The CDR3 sequence is 16 residues long. CDR3 loop: CASSTGQAMYYYGYTF. CDR3 coding DNA: TGTGCCAGCAGCACGGGACAGGCGATGTACTACTATGGCTACACCTTC.

This sequence joins TRBV5-1 and TRBJ2-7; D might be TRBD2 (5 bases). Germline V gives CDR1 SGHRS, CDR2 YFSETQ. CDR3 size: 13 residues. Trimming cost V 0 bases and J 4 bases, with 8 bases left between them. The CDR3 loop reads CASSLGLLYEQYF. DNA of the CDR3: TGCGCCAGCAGCTTGGGACTACTTTACGAGCAGTACTTC. Looking up the rest from reference TRBV5-1 and TRBJ2-7 gives the full variable domain: KAGVTQTPRYLIKTRGQQVTLSCSPISGHRSVSWYQQTPGQGLQFLFEYFSETQRNKGNFPGRFSGRQFSNSRSEMNVSTLELGDSALYLCASSLGLLYEQYFGPGTRLTVT.